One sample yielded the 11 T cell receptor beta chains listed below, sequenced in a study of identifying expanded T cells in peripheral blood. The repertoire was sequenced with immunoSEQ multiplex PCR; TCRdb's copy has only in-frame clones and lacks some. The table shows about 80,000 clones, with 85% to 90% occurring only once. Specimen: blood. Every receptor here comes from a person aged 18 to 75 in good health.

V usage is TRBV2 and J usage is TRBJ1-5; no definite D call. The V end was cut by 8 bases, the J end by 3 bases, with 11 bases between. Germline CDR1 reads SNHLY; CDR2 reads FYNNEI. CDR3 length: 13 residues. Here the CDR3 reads CASRGSFNQPQHF. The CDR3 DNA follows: TGTGCCAGCCGAGGGAGCTTCAATCAGCCCCAGCATTTT.

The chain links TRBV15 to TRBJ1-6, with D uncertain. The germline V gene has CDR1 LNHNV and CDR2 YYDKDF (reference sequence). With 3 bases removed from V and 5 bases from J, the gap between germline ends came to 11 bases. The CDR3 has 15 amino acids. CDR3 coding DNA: TGTGCCACCAGCAGGACGGATTCAAATAATTCACCCCTCCACTTT. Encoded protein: CATSRTDSNNSPLHF. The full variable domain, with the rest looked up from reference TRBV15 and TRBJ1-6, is DAMVIQNPRYQVTQFGKPVTLSCSQTLNHNVMYWYQQKSSQAPKLLFHYYDKDFNNEADTPDNFQSRRPNTSFCFLDIRSPGLGDTAMYLCATSRTDSNNSPLHFGNGTRLTVT.

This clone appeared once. Here the CDR3 reads CASSLALGQAEGNTIYF. The CDR3, as DNA: TGTGCCAGCAGCTTGGCCTTAGGCCAGGCCGAGGGAAACACCATATATTTT. The V and J genes are TRBV5-4 and TRBJ1-3; D remains ambiguous. This CDR3 has 17 residues. Trimming left V 0 bases short and J 4 bases short, with 17 bases between. The germline V gene encodes CDR1 SGHNT and CDR2 YYREEE (reference sequence). The entire variable domain, with the rest obtained from reference TRBV5-4 and TRBJ1-3, is as follows: ETGVTQSPTHLIKTRGQQVTLRCSSQSGHNTVSWYQQALGQGPQFIFQYYREEENGRGNFPPRFSGLQFPNYSSELNVNALELDDSALYLCASSLALGQAEGNTIYFGEGSWLTVV.

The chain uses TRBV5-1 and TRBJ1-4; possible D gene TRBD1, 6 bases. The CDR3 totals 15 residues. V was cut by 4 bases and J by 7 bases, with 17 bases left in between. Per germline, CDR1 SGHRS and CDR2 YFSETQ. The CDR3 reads CASSTGTTRSEKLFF. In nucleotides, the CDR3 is TGCGCCAGCAGCACGGGGACAACCCGTAGTGAAAAACTGTTTTTT.

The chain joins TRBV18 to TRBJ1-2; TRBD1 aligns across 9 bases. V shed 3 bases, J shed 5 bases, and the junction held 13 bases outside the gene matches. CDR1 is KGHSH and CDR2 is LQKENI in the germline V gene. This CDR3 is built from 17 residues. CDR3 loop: CASSPTSETGGGYGYTF. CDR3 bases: TGTGCCAGCTCACCCACGTCCGAAACAGGGGGCGGGTATGGCTACACCTTC. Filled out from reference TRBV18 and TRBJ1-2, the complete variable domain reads NAGVMQNPRHLVRRRGQEARLRCSPMKGHSHVYWYRQLPEEGLKFMVYLQKENIIDESGMPKERFSAEFPKEGPSILRIQQVVRGDSAAYFCASSPTSETGGGYGYTFGSGTRLTVV.

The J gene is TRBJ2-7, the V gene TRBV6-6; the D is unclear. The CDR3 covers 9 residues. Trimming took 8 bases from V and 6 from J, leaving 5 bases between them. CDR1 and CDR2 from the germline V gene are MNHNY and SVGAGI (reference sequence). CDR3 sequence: CASEGEQYF. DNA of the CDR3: TGTGCCAGCGAAGGCGAGCAGTACTTC.

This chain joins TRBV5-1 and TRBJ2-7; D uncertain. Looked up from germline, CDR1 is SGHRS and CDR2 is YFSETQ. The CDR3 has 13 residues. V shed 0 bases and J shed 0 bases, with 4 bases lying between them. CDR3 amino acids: CASSLDTSYEQYF. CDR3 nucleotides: TGCGCCAGCAGCTTGGACACCTCCTACGAGCAGTACTTC.

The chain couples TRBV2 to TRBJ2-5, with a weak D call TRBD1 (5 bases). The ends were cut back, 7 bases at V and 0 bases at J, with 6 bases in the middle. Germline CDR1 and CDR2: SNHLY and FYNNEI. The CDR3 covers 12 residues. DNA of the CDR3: TGTGCCAGCAAGACAGACCAAGAGACCCAGTACTTC. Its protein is CASKTDQETQYF.

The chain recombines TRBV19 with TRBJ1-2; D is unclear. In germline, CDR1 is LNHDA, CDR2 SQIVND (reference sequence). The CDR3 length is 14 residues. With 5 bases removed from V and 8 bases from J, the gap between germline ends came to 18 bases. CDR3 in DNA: TGTGCCAGTAGTTTTCCTTACCTCTATCGGGGCTACACCTTC. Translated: CASSFPYLYRGYTF.

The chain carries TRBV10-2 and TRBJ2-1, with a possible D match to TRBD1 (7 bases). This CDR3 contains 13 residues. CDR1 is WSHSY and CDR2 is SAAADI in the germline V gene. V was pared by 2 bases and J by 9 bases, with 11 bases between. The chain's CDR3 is CASSEAGGSEQFF. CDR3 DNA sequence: TGCGCCAGCAGTGAGGCAGGGGGGTCTGAGCAGTTCTTC.

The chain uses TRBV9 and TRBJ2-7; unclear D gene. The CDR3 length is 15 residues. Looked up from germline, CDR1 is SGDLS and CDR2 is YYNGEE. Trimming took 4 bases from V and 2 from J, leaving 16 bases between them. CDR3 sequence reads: CASSPSGSPAYEQYF. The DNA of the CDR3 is TGTGCCAGCAGCCCTTCCGGGTCCCCCGCCTACGAGCAGTACTTC.